Detailed here is one T cell receptor (beta chain). This sample is part of a study of blood T cell repertoires in COVID-19. One Seattle source followed patients from active infection through their disease course. Under the authors' procedure: Estimates of nucleated cell counts were drawn from the amplification of reference gene primers. The repertoire was sequenced with immunoSEQ multiplex PCR; TCRdb's copy has only in-frame clones and lacks some. V and J calls plus clone size are reproduced from that table; the DNA served to infer D and trimming. The table lists 440,000 or so clones, around 91% of them singletons. Germline V gene data show CDR1 as LGHNA and CDR2 as YSLEER. The CDR3 is 18 residues long. V dropped 0 bases and J dropped 2 bases, with 16 bases sitting between them.

The clonotype originates from a woman in her forties with COVID-19, enrolled during active disease. The chain recombines TRBV4-3 with TRBJ2-2, with unresolved D. Sequencing was done on a sample of peripheral blood. The CDR3 loop is CASSQEKQATLNTGELFF. CDR3 nucleotide sequence: TGCGCCAGCAGCCAAGAAAAACAAGCGACCTTAAACACCGGGGAGCTGTTTTTT.